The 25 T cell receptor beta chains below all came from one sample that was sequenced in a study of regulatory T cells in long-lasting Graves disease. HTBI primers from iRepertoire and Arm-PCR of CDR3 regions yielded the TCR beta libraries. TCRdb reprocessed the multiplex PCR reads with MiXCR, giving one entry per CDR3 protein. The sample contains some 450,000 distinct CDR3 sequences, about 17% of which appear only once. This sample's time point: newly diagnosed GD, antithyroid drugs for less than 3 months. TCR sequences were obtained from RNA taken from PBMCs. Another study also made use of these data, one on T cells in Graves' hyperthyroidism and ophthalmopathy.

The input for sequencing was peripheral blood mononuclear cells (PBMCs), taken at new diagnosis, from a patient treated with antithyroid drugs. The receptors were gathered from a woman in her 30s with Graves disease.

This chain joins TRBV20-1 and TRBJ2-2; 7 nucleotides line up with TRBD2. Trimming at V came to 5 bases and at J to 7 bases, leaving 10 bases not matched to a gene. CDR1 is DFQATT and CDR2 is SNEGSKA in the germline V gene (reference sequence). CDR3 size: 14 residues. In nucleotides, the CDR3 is TGCAGTGCTGGGGGGGGTAGCGGCCTCGGGGAGCTGTTTTTT. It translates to CSAGGGSGLGELFF.

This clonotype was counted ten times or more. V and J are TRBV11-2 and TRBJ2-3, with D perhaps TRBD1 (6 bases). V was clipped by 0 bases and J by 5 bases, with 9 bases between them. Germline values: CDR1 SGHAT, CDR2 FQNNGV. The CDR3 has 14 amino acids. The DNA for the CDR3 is TGTGCCAGCAGCTTAGATCAGGACAGAGATACGCAGTATTTT. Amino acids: CASSLDQDRDTQYF. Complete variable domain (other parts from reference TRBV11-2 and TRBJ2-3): EAGVAQSPRYKIIEKRQSVAFWCNPISGHATLYWYQQILGQGPKLLIQFQNNGVVDDSQLPKDRFSAERLKGVDSTLKIQPAKLEDSAVYLCASSLDQDRDTQYFGPGTRLTVL.

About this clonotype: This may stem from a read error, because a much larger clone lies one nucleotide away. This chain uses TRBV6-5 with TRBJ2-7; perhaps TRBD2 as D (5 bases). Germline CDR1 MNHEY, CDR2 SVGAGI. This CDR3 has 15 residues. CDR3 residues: CASSYNPEVAYGQYF. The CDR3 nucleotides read TGTGCCAGCAGCTACAACCCGGAGGTGGCCTACGGGCAGTACTTC.

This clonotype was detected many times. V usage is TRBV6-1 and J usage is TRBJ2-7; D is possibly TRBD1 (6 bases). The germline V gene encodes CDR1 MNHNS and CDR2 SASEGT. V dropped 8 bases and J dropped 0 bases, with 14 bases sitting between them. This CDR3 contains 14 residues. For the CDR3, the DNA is TGTGCCAGCGGGTTCCGGGACATCTCCTACGAGCAGTACTTC. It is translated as CASGFRDISYEQYF.

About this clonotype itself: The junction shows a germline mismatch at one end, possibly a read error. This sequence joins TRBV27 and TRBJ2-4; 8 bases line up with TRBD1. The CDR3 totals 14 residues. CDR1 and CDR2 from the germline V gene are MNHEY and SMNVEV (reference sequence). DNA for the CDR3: TGTGTCAGCCATGGACAGGGCGGTGAAAACATTCAGTACTTC. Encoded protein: CVSHGQGGENIQYF.

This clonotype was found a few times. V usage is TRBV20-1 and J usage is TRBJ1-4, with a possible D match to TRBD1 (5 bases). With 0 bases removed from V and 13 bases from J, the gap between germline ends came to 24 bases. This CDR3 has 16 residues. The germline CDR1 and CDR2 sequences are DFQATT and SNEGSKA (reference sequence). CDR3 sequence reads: CSAREYMGQTREGLFF. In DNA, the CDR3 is TGCAGTGCTAGAGAATATATGGGGCAAACAAGGGAGGGACTGTTTTTT.

In DNA, the CDR3 is TGTGCCACCAGTGGGGGGGGACAGGGGAAAATTCAGCCCCAGCATTTT. Translated: CATSGGGQGKIQPQHF. This chain joins TRBV24-1 and TRBJ1-5; TRBD1 matches at 10 bases. Germline lookup yields CDR1 KGHDR and CDR2 SFDVKD. J gave up 6 bases and V 5 bases, and 9 bases lay outside the gene matches. The CDR3 loop spans 16 amino acids.

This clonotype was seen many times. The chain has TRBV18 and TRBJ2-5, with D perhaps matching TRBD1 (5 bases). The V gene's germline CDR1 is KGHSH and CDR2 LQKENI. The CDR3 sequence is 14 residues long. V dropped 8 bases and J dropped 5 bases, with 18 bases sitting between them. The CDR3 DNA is TGTGCCAGCAGTCCTCCCGGCAGGGCGGAGACCCAGTACTTC. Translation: CASSPPGRAETQYF.

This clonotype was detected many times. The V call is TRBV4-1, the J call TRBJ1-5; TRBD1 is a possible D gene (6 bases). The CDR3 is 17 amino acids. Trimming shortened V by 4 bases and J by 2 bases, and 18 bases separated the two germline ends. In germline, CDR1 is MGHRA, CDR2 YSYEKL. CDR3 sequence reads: CASSRIGGGGGNQPQHF. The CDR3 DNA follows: TGCGCCAGCAGCCGTATCGGGGGGGGCGGAGGCAATCAGCCCCAGCATTTT.

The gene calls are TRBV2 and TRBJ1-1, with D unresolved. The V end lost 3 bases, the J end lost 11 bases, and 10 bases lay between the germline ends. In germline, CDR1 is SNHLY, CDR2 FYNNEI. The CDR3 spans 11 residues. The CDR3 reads CASSELKWAFF. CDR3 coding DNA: TGTGCCAGCAGTGAGCTCAAGTGGGCTTTCTTT.

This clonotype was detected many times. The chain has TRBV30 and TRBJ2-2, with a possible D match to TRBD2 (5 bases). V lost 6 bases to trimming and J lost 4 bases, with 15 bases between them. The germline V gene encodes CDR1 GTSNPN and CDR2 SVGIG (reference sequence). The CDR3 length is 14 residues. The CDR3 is CACYKASSTGELFF. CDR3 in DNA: TGTGCCTGTTATAAGGCTAGCAGCACCGGGGAGCTGTTTTTT.

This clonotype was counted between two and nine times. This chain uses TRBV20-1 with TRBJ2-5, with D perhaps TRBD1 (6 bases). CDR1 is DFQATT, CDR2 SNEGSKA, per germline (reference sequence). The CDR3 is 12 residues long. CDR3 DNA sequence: TGCAGGGCAGGGGATGTGGAGGAGACCCAGTACTTC. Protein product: CRAGDVEETQYF.

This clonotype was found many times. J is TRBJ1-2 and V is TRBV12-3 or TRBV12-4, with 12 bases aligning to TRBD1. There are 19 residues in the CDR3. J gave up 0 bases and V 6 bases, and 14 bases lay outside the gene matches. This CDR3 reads CASSPSRDRGLPANYGYTF. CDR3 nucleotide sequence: TGTGCCAGCAGCCCTAGCCGGGACAGGGGGCTGCCTGCTAACTATGGCTACACCTTC.

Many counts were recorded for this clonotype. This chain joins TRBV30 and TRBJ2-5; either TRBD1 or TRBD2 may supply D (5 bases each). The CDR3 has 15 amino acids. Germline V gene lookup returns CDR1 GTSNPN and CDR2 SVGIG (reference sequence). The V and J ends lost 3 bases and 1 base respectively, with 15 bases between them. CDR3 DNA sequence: TGTGCCTGGAGGGGCAAGTTGGGGGTCCAAGAGACCCAGTACTTC. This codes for CAWRGKLGVQETQYF.

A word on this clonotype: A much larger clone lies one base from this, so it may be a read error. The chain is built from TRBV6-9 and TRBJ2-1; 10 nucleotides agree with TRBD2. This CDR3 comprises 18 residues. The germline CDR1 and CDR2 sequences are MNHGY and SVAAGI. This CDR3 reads CAGSYGLAGELAYNEQFF. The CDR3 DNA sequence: TGTGCCGGCAGTTACGGTCTAGCGGGAGAGCTAGCCTACAATGAGCAGTTCTTC.

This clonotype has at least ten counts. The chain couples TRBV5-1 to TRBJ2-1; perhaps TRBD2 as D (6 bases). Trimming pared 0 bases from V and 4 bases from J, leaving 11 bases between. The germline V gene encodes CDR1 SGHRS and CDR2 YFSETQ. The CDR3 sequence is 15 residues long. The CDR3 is CASSLARGGYNEQFF. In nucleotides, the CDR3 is TGCGCCAGCAGCTTGGCGCGTGGGGGGTACAATGAGCAGTTCTTC.

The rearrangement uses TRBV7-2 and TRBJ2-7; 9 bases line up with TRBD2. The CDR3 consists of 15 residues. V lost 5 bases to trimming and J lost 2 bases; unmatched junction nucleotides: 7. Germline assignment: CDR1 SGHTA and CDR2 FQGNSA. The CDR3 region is CASSGSGRNTYEQYF. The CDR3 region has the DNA TGTGCCAGCAGCGGTAGCGGGAGAAACACCTACGAGCAGTACTTC.

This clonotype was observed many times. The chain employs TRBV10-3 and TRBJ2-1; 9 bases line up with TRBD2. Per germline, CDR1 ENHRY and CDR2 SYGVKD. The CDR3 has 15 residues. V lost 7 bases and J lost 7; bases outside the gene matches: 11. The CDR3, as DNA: TGTGCCATCACCGCTAGCGGGACCGCGGGGAATGAGCAGTTCTTC. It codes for CAITASGTAGNEQFF.

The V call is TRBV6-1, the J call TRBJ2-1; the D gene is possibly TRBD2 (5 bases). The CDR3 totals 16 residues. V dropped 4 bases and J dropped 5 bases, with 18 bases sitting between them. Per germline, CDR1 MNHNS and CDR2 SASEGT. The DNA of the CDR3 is TGTGCCAGCAGTGCCGAGAGGGTGCGAGGGCACAATGAGCAGTTCTTC. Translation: CASSAERVRGHNEQFF.

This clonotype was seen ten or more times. The chain's CDR3 is CSARVGEYSNQPQHF. The DNA of the CDR3 is TGCAGTGCTAGGGTGGGGGAATATAGCAATCAGCCCCAGCATTTT. The chain carries TRBV20-1 and TRBJ1-5; D is perhaps TRBD1 (5 bases). Germline V lookup: CDR1 DFQATT, CDR2 SNEGSKA (reference sequence). Trimming took 3 bases from V and 0 from J, leaving 12 bases between them. The CDR3 is 15 residues long.

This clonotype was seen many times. In DNA, the CDR3 is TGTGCCAGCAGTTCCCCCGGGACAGGGCACCACGAGCAGTACTTC. This gives the protein CASSSPGTGHHEQYF. V is TRBV28 and J is TRBJ2-7; 9 positions agree with TRBD1. The junction had 9 bases not matched to a gene; V was cut back by 4 bases and J by 5 bases. The CDR3 runs to 15 residues. Germline CDR1 is MDHEN and CDR2 is SYDVKM.

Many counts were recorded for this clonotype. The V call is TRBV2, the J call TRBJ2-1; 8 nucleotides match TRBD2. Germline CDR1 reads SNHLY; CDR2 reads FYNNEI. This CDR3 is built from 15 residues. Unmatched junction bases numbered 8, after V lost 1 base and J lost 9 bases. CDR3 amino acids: CASSEEREGLTEQFF. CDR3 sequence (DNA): TGTGCCAGCAGTGAAGAACGGGAGGGCCTCACTGAGCAGTTCTTC.

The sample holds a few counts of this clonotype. The CDR3 spells CASSLSLGGKAKNIQYF. CDR3 coding DNA: TGTGCCAGCAGTTTATCTCTAGGGGGGAAGGCCAAAAACATTCAGTACTTC. The genes are TRBV27 and TRBJ2-4; D may correspond to TRBD1 or TRBD2 (6 bases each). The V and J ends lost 0 bases and 1 base respectively, with 13 bases between them. The CDR3 length is 17 residues. From germline, CDR1 is MNHEY and CDR2 SMNVEV (reference sequence).

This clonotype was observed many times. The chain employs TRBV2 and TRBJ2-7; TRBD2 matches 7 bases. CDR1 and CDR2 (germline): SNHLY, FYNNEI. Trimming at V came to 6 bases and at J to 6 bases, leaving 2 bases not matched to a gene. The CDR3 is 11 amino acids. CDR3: CASRWGGEQYF. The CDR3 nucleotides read TGTGCCAGCAGGTGGGGGGGCGAGCAGTACTTC.

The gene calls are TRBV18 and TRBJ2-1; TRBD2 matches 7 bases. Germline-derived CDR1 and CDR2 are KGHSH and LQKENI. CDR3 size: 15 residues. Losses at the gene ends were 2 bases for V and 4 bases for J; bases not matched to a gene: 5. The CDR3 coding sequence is TGTGCCAGCTCACCAGGGGGGGGACCATACAATGAGCAGTTCTTC. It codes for CASSPGGGPYNEQFF. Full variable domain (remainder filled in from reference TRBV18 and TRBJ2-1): NAGVMQNPRHLVRRRGQEARLRCSPMKGHSHVYWYRQLPEEGLKFMVYLQKENIIDESGMPKERFSAEFPKEGPSILRIQQVVRGDSAAYFCASSPGGGPYNEQFFGPGTRLTVL.